Presented here are 26 T cell receptor beta chains from one specimen sequenced in a study of cytomegalovirus exposure and HLA in healthy donors. Method: immunoSEQ multiplex PCR; TCRdb's copy keeps in-frame clones and lacks some. This table holds 60,000 to 85,000 clones, over 85% found once. Sequenced input: PBMCs. The receptor set was obtained from a man between 18 and 35 years old in good health and CMV-seropositive.

This chain joins TRBV5-1 and TRBJ1-4; D not resolved. The length of the CDR3 is 14 residues. Germline CDR1 and CDR2: SGHRS and YFSETQ. The V gene lost 4 bases and the J gene lost 3 bases, with 10 bases spanning the gap. The CDR3 nucleotides are TGCGCCAGCAGCGAGGGAGGGTCTAATGAAAAACTGTTTTTT. This encodes CASSEGGSNEKLFF.

The chain combines TRBV5-6 with TRBJ1-4; unclear D gene. Germline values: CDR1 SGHDT, CDR2 YYEEEE. V lost 4 bases and J lost 11, with 15 bases in between. The CDR3 loop spans 13 amino acids. The CDR3 nucleotides read TGTGCCAGCAGCGCTGGCGGTTGGAGGAAACTGTTTTTT. Translated: CASSAGGWRKLFF.

J is TRBJ2-7 and V is TRBV5-8; D is ambiguous. The CDR3 is 14 amino acids. Germline V CDR1 and CDR2: SGHTS, YDEGEE. Between the trimmed V and J ends, which lost 1 base and 2 bases, there was a span of 10 bases. The chain's CDR3 is CASSLSNSAYEQYF. The CDR3 region has the DNA TGTGCCAGCAGCTTGAGTAACAGTGCCTACGAGCAGTACTTC.

This clone was seen just once. This chain uses TRBV14 with TRBJ2-1; D possibly corresponds to TRBD2 (5 bases). V lost 0 bases, J lost 4 bases, and 19 bases lay in between. In germline, CDR1 is SGHDN, CDR2 FVKESK. The CDR3 consists of 18 residues. The chain's CDR3 is CASSQDYLRAGKYNEQFF. The CDR3 DNA reads as TGTGCCAGCAGCCAAGATTATCTAAGGGCCGGGAAATACAATGAGCAGTTCTTC.

The chain couples TRBV5-1 to TRBJ1-2; tentative D call: TRBD1 (5 bases). The germline V gene has CDR1 SGHRS and CDR2 YFSETQ. The germline V and J ends were trimmed by 0 bases and 1 base, with 10 bases remaining between them. The CDR3 spans 15 residues. The CDR3 DNA follows: TGCGCCAGCAGCTTGGCCGGGGGGATTAACTATGGCTACACCTTC. It is translated as CASSLAGGINYGYTF.

V and J are TRBV10-2 and TRBJ2-7; 11 nucleotides align to TRBD1. With V trimmed by 2 bases and J by 3 bases, 3 bases remained unmatched. The germline V gene has CDR1 WSHSY and CDR2 SAAADI. The CDR3 extends over 15 amino acids. The CDR3, as DNA: TGCGCCAGCAGTGAGAGGGGACAGGGGGTCTACGAGCAGTACTTC. Translating gives CASSERGQGVYEQYF.

This chain joins TRBV30 and TRBJ1-5; D perhaps matches TRBD1 (5 bases). The CDR3 sequence is 13 residues long. Germline V CDR1 and CDR2: GTSNPN, SVGIG (reference sequence). V lost 5 bases and J lost 3, with 11 bases in between. CDR3 nucleotide sequence: TGTGCCTGGGCGGGACGGAACAATCAGCCCCAGCATTTT. Its protein product is CAWAGRNNQPQHF.

The chain joins TRBV29-1 to TRBJ2-7; D ambiguous. Trimming removed 1 base at V and 3 bases at J, with 10 bases between. The germline CDR1 and CDR2 sequences are SQVTM and ANQGSEA. CDR3 size: 13 residues. This chain's CDR3 is CSVEGPGSYEQYF. In DNA, the CDR3 is TGCAGCGTTGAAGGTCCAGGCAGCTACGAGCAGTACTTC.

The V and J genes are TRBV7-6 and TRBJ2-1; D is unclear. The germline CDR1 and CDR2 sequences are SGHVS and FNYEAQ. V gave up 0 bases and J gave up 8 bases, with 2 bases separating them. The CDR3 contains 11 residues. In DNA form, the CDR3 reads TGTGCCAGCAGCTTAGCCGATGAGCAGTTCTTC. Amino acid sequence: CASSLADEQFF. Using reference TRBV7-6 and TRBJ2-1 for the parts outside the CDR3, the full variable domain is GAGVSQSPRYKVTKRGQDVALRCDPISGHVSLYWYRQALGQGPEFLTYFNYEAQQDKSGLPNDRFSAERPEGSISTLTIQRTEQRDSAMYRCASSLADEQFFGPGTRLTVL.

The gene calls are TRBV18 and TRBJ1-3; perhaps TRBD1 as D (6 bases). V dropped 3 bases and J dropped 1 base, with 10 bases sitting between them. The CDR3 length is 15 residues. Germline V gives CDR1 KGHSH, CDR2 LQKENI. The chain's CDR3 is CASSPTGLSGNTIYF. The CDR3 nucleotides are TGTGCCAGCTCACCGACAGGTTTATCTGGAAACACCATATATTTT.

This chain joins TRBV27 and TRBJ2-1, with 10 positions matching TRBD2. V lost 0 bases, J lost 4 bases, and 3 bases stayed unmatched. This CDR3 comprises 16 residues. Germline V gene sequence: CDR1 MNHEY, CDR2 SMNVEV (reference sequence). CDR3 DNA sequence: TGTGCCAGCAGTTTATCTAGCGGGGGGAGGTACAATGAGCAGTTCTTC. Translating it yields CASSLSSGGRYNEQFF.

The chain couples TRBV5-1 to TRBJ2-1; 9 bases align to TRBD1. Germline CDR1 is SGHRS and CDR2 is YFSETQ. The V segment lost 4 bases and the J segment 6 bases; nucleotides outside the gene matches: 17. The CDR3 loop spans 18 amino acids. CDR3 DNA sequence: TGCGCCAGCAGCCAGGGACAGGGTAGGTCTTGGTCAAGCAATGAGCAGTTCTTC. It yields the protein CASSQGQGRSWSSNEQFF.

The chain uses TRBV5-4 and TRBJ2-5, with TRBD2 matching 7 bases. Germline CDR1 SGHNT, CDR2 YYREEE (reference sequence). This CDR3 comprises 13 residues. Unmatched junction bases numbered 10, after V lost 9 bases and J lost 5 bases. DNA of the CDR3: TGTGCCATCGGACTAGATCGTAGGGAGACCCAGTACTTC. Its protein product is CAIGLDRRETQYF.

The chain uses TRBV19 and TRBJ2-3, with D possibly matching TRBD1 (6 bases). V was pared by 6 bases and J by 6 bases, with 13 bases between. Germline lookup yields CDR1 LNHDA and CDR2 SQIVND (reference sequence). The CDR3 has 13 residues. The CDR3 is CASSQGRPDTQYF. CDR3 in DNA: TGTGCCAGTAGCCAGGGGCGCCCGGATACGCAGTATTTT.

This chain joins TRBV4-1 and TRBJ1-1; 8 bases are a match to TRBD1. Germline V lookup: CDR1 MGHRA, CDR2 YSYEKL. CDR3 length: 15 amino acids. J lost 0 bases, V lost 5 bases, and 5 bases had no gene match. The CDR3 sequence is CASSNRGGMNTEAFF. CDR3 bases: TGCGCCAGCAGCAACAGGGGGGGCATGAACACTGAAGCTTTCTTT.

The rearrangement joins TRBV21-1 to TRBJ2-7; the table gives TRBD2 as D, unverified against the DNA. TRBV21-1 is a recognized pseudogene. The CDR3 consists of 15 residues. The CDR3 nucleotides read TGTGCCAGCAGCAAACGGGGGGACCCGCGGGGAGAGCAGTACTTC. Translation gives CASSKRGDPRGEQYF.

The chain carries TRBV11-3 and TRBJ2-7, with D perhaps matching TRBD2 (5 bases). The length of the CDR3 is 15 residues. Looked up from germline, CDR1 is SGHNT and CDR2 is YENEEA. V dropped 5 bases and J dropped 1 base, with 15 bases sitting between them. CDR3 bases: TGTGCCAGCAGCCAGAACACGGACTCGTCCTACGAGCAGTACTTC. This encodes CASSQNTDSSYEQYF.

The J gene is TRBJ1-2, the V gene TRBV6-1; D call uncertain. Trimming removed 5 bases from V and 3 bases from J, with 10 bases in between. The CDR3 is made up of 13 amino acids. Germline CDR1 MNHNS, CDR2 SASEGT. The CDR3 DNA reads as TGTGCCAGCAGTACCCCGCAGGACTATGGCTACACCTTC. It translates to CASSTPQDYGYTF.

This clone was seen more than once but under ten times. This chain connects TRBV6-5 to TRBJ2-7; maybe TRBD1 (5 bases). The V end lost 7 bases, the J end lost 7 bases, and 17 bases lay between the germline ends. The CDR3 spans 13 residues. The germline gives CDR1 MNHEY, CDR2 SVGAGI. The CDR3 protein is CASNQGDVREQYF. In DNA, the CDR3 is TGTGCCAGCAACCAAGGGGATGTACGAGAGCAGTACTTC.

CDR3 bases: TGTGCCAGCGTATCAGCGCACCTCGCGAACACCGGGGAGCTGTTTTTT. It encodes CASVSAHLANTGELFF. This chain connects TRBV28 to TRBJ2-2; D gene unclear. This CDR3 contains 16 residues. Germline CDR1 MDHEN, CDR2 SYDVKM. The germline V and J ends were trimmed by 8 bases and 0 bases, with 16 bases remaining between them.

The V gene is TRBV4-1, the J gene TRBJ2-7; unclear D gene. CDR3 length equals 14 residues. Deletions cut 6 bases from V and 2 bases from J, with 14 bases between. Germline V CDR1 and CDR2: MGHRA, YSYEKL. The CDR3 spells CASRPTGRTYEQYF. The CDR3 DNA is TGCGCCAGCAGACCCACCGGCAGGACCTACGAGCAGTACTTC.

Turning to this clone: A junction end diverges from the germline sequence, so it may reflect a read error. The J gene is TRBJ2-1, the V gene TRBV7-7, with 7 bases that match TRBD1. Germline CDR1 is SSHAT and CDR2 is FNYEAQ (reference sequence). CDR3 size: 15 residues. The CDR3 reads CASSPLTGFGDEQFF. The CDR3 coding sequence is TGTGCTAGCAGCCCCCTGACAGGGTTTGGAGATGAGCAGTTCTTC.

The chain links TRBV19 to TRBJ1-1; the D is unclear. This CDR3 spans 17 amino acids. Germline V lookup: CDR1 LNHDA, CDR2 SQIVND (reference sequence). Between the trimmed V and J ends, which lost 2 bases and 9 bases, there was a span of 25 bases. This CDR3 is CASSIMLISTPRTQAFF. CDR3 nucleotides: TGTGCCAGTAGTATAATGCTTATCTCGACTCCCCGGACTCAAGCTTTCTTT.

This clone was observed a few times. This chain connects TRBV4-2 to TRBJ1-5; 8 bases agree with TRBD1. Trimming removed 3 bases from V and 7 bases from J; junction bases left unmatched: 8. The CDR3 is 15 amino acids. Germline V CDR1 and CDR2: LGHNA, YNFKEQ. The CDR3 is CASSHHGQGEQPQHF. CDR3 DNA sequence: TGTGCCAGCAGCCACCACGGACAGGGAGAGCAGCCCCAGCATTTT.

This chain connects TRBV5-1 to TRBJ2-1, with 15 bases fitting TRBD2. Germline V CDR1 and CDR2: SGHRS, YFSETQ. V trimming: 6 bases; J trimming: 9 bases; junction bases outside the gene matches: 13. This CDR3 region has 17 residues. CDR3 nucleotides: TGCGCCAGCACCATGGTCACGGGACTAGCGGGAGGAGCTGAGCAGTTCTTC. It translates to CASTMVTGLAGGAEQFF.

The chain carries TRBV5-1 and TRBJ2-3; 7 nucleotides line up with TRBD2. This CDR3 comprises 16 residues. Per germline, CDR1 SGHRS and CDR2 YFSETQ. V trimming: 0 bases; J trimming: 2 bases; junction bases outside the gene matches: 6. In nucleotides, the CDR3 is TGCGCCAGCAGCTTGGCGTCTAGCGGAAACACAGATACGCAGTATTTT. Encoded protein: CASSLASSGNTDTQYF. Using reference TRBV5-1 and TRBJ2-3 for the parts outside the CDR3, the full variable domain is KAGVTQTPRYLIKTRGQQVTLSCSPISGHRSVSWYQQTPGQGLQFLFEYFSETQRNKGNFPGRFSGRQFSNSRSEMNVSTLELGDSALYLCASSLASSGNTDTQYFGPGTRLTVL.